What follows is one TCR beta chain and its context. This sample was included in a study of blood T cell repertoires in COVID-19. Study-wide context: Donors in the United States, Italy and Spain gave samples during acute or convalescent COVID-19.

The germline gives CDR1 MGHRA, CDR2 YSYEKL. V lost 4 bases and J 1 base, leaving 14 bases between the germline ends. This CDR3 region has 15 residues. Produced via immunoSEQ multiplex PCR; TCRdb's table is partial and in-frame only. The table includes about 200,000 clones, approximately 86% detected once. Residents of about two dozen US areas, aged about 18 to 95 years, made up the participants. This receptor was taken from a woman in her twenties or thirties who had been exposed to COVID-19. Sample: PBMCs or T cells enriched from blood (not recorded which). The chain links TRBV4-1 to TRBJ2-7; D might be TRBD2 (5 bases). DNA of the CDR3: TGCGCCAGCAGCCCCTTGGAGGCTGGTTCCTACGAGCAGTACTTC. Amino acids: CASSPLEAGSYEQYF.